The subject of this entry is one TCR beta chain. This entry comes from a study of control samples from healthy donors and cancer patients. Between the trimmed V and J ends, which lost 3 bases and 3 bases, there was a span of 19 bases. Germline lookup yields CDR1 SGHRS and CDR2 YFSETQ. The CDR3 contains 18 residues. Sequencing used immunoSEQ multiplex PCR; TCRdb keeps in-frame clones, though not all of them. The data contain more than 50,000 clones, just over 90% of them singletons. Sequenced input: PBMCs. The V gene is TRBV5-1, the J gene TRBJ2-6, with unresolved D. This clonotype was sampled from a woman aged 45-65 years with colorectal cancer. As DNA, the CDR3 is TGCGCCAGCAGCTCCCACGACCAGCTCCCGTATGGGGCCAACGTCCTGACTTTC. This sequence encodes CASSSHDQLPYGANVLTF.